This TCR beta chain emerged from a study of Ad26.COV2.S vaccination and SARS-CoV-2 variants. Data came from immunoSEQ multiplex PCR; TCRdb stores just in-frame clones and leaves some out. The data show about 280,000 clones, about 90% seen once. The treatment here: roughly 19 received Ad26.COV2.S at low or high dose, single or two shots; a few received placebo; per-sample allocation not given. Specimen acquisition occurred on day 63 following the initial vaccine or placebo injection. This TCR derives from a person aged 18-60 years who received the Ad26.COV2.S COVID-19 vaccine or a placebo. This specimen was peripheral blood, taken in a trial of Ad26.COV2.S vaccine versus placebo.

This chain's CDR3 is CASSPSGAVNEQFF. As DNA, the CDR3 is TGTGCCAGCTCACCGAGCGGAGCGGTCAATGAGCAGTTCTTC. The chain recombines TRBV18 with TRBJ2-1, with a tentative D call TRBD2 (5 bases). CDR1 and CDR2 from the germline V gene are KGHSH and LQKENI. Trimming removed 3 bases from V and 6 bases from J, with 12 bases in between. The CDR3 is made up of 14 amino acids.